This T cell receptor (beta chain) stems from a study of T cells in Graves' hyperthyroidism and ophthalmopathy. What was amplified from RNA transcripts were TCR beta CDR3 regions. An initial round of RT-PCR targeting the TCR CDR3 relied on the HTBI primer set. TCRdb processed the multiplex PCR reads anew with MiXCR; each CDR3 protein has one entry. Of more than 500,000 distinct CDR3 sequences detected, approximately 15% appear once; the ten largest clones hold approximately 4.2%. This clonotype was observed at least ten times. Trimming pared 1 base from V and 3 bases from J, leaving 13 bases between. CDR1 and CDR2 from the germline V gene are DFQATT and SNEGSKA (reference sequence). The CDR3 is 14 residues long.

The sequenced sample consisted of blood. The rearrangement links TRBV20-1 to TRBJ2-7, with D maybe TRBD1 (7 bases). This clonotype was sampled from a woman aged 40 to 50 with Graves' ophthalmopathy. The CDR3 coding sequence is TGCAGTGCTAGAGGTCCCAGGGGGGACTACGAGCAGTACTTC. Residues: CSARGPRGDYEQYF.